These T cell receptor beta chains were read from a single sample in a study of Ad26.COV2.S vaccination and SARS-CoV-2 variants. Sequencing used immunoSEQ multiplex PCR; TCRdb keeps in-frame clones, though not all of them. The table has around 400,000 clones, roughly 90% seen once. Sequences were derived from peripheral blood, sampled in a trial of Ad26.COV2.S vaccine versus placebo. Source of these receptors: a person between 18 and 65 years old who received the Ad26.COV2.S COVID-19 vaccine or a placebo. The CDR3 runs from the conserved cysteine through the conserved F or W. D genes are given only for firm matches. Clone size, where shown, is once, few, many, or a class for clones that have expanded.

V: TRBV7-2
J: TRBJ2-7
D: -
size: -
CDR3: CASSLGGGEQYF
DNA: TGTGCCAGCAGCTTAGGTGGAGGCGAGCAGTACTTC

V: TRBV7-2
J: TRBJ2-3
D: -
size: -
CDR3: CASSLSGGPPDTQYF
DNA: TGTGCCAGCAGCCTGAGCGGAGGGCCCCCAGATACGCAGTATTTT

V: TRBV5-1
J: TRBJ2-5
D: TRBD2
size: -
CDR3: CASSFAGTSGGETQYF
DNA: TGCGCCAGCAGCTTCGCCGGGACTAGCGGGGGAGAGACCCAGTACTTC

V: TRBV6-2/TRBV6-3
J: TRBJ1-3
D: -
size: few
CDR3: CASSYWSAEDTIYF
DNA: TGTGCCAGCAGTTACTGGTCGGCTGAAGACACCATATATTTT

V: TRBV20-1
J: TRBJ2-7
D: -
size: -
CDR3: CSARTYEQYF
DNA: TGCAGTGCTAGAACCTACGAGCAGTACTTC

V: TRBV3-1/TRBV3-2
J: TRBJ2-7
D: TRBD2
size: -
CDR3: CASSPLAGGGEQYF
DNA: TGTGCCAGCAGCCCCCTAGCGGGAGGGGGCGAGCAGTACTTC

V: TRBV5-1
J: TRBJ2-6
D: -
size: once
CDR3: CASSLEGIPGANVLTF
DNA: TGCGCCAGCAGCTTGGAGGGTATACCTGGGGCCAACGTCCTGACTTTC

V: TRBV10-1
J: TRBJ2-7
D: TRBD2
size: -
CDR3: CASSSSGIGPEQYF
DNA: TGCGCCAGCAGCTCTAGCGGGATCGGTCCCGAGCAGTACTTC

V: TRBV5-6
J: TRBJ2-6
D: TRBD1
size: -
CDR3: CASSLGGQYSSGANVLTF
DNA: TGTGCCAGCAGCTTGGGGGGACAGTATAGCTCTGGGGCCAACGTCCTGACTTTC

V: TRBV18
J: TRBJ1-1
D: -
size: -
CDR3: CASSTQGGTEAFF
DNA: TGTGCCAGCTCAACACAGGGTGGTACTGAAGCTTTCTTT

V: TRBV29-1
J: TRBJ2-2
D: -
size: -
CDR3: CSVGQGSTGELFF
DNA: TGCAGCGTTGGGCAGGGTAGCACCGGGGAGCTGTTTTTT

V: TRBV4-3
J: TRBJ1-5
D: -
size: -
CDR3: CASSQFLPPGQPQHF
DNA: TGCGCCAGCAGCCAATTCCTGCCTCCCGGGCAGCCCCAGCATTTT

V: TRBV27
J: TRBJ2-5
D: -
size: once
CDR3: CASISPGGGTQYF
DNA: TGTGCCAGCATTTCCCCGGGGGGCGGGACCCAGTACTTC

V: TRBV29-1
J: TRBJ2-1
D: -
size: -
CDR3: CSGEVGFGEQFF
DNA: TGCAGCGGGGAGGTTGGATTTGGGGAGCAGTTCTTC

V: TRBV2
J: TRBJ1-2
D: TRBD1
size: -
CDR3: CASSEVSVGQGVSRGGYTF
DNA: TGTGCCAGCAGTGAAGTCTCTGTGGGACAGGGGGTAAGCCGTGGTGGCTACACCTTC

V: TRBV10-3
J: TRBJ1-1
D: -
size: -
CDR3: CAISGRGTEAFF
DNA: TGTGCCATCAGCGGCAGGGGCACTGAAGCTTTCTTT

V: TRBV9
J: TRBJ2-1
D: TRBD2
size: -
CDR3: CASSVLAGGPGYNEQFF
DNA: TGTGCCAGCAGCGTGCTAGCGGGAGGGCCCGGATACAATGAGCAGTTCTTC

V: TRBV6-2/TRBV6-3
J: TRBJ2-3
D: -
size: -
CDR3: CASSSSTDTQYF
DNA: TGTGCCAGCAGTAGTAGCACAGATACGCAGTATTTT

V: TRBV7-6
J: TRBJ2-2
D: -
size: -
CDR3: CASSLVGATGELFF
DNA: TGTGCCAGCAGCTTAGTCGGGGCGACCGGGGAGCTGTTTTTT

V: TRBV6-6
J: TRBJ2-3
D: -
size: few
CDR3: CASRHSDTQYF
DNA: TGTGCCAGCAGGCACTCTGATACGCAGTATTTT

V: TRBV6-2/TRBV6-3
J: TRBJ1-5
D: -
size: -
CDR3: CASSYRQQDNQPQHF
DNA: TGTGCCAGCAGTTACCGCCAACAGGACAATCAGCCCCAGCATTTT

V: TRBV7-2
J: TRBJ2-7
D: -
size: -
CDR3: CASSRPLDSSSYEQYF
DNA: TGTGCCAGCAGCCGTCCCTTGGACAGTTCCTCCTACGAGCAGTACTTC

V: TRBV27
J: TRBJ2-1
D: TRBD1
size: -
CDR3: CASQTWDSSYNEQFF
DNA: TGTGCCAGCCAAACCTGGGACAGCTCCTACAATGAGCAGTTCTTC

V: TRBV14
J: TRBJ1-1
D: -
size: -
CDR3: CASSPTMGETEAFF
DNA: TGTGCCAGCAGCCCCACGATGGGGGAAACTGAAGCTTTCTTT

V: TRBV6-6
J: TRBJ2-7
D: -
size: -
CDR3: CASSYQDLYSYEQYF
DNA: TGTGCCAGCAGTTACCAAGACTTATACTCCTACGAGCAGTACTTC

V: TRBV18
J: TRBJ2-7
D: -
size: -
CDR3: CASSPGGTYEQYF
DNA: TGTGCCAGCTCACCAGGCGGGACCTACGAGCAGTACTTC

V: TRBV7-9
J: TRBJ2-1
D: -
size: once
CDR3: CASSSISYNEQFF
DNA: TGTGCCAGCAGCTCAATATCCTACAATGAGCAGTTCTTC

V: TRBV5-5
J: TRBJ2-1
D: -
size: -
CDR3: CASSLWSYNEQFF
DNA: TGTGCCAGCAGCTTGTGGTCCTACAATGAGCAGTTCTTC

V: TRBV6-5
J: TRBJ2-5
D: -
size: -
CDR3: CASSYFGSQETQYF
DNA: TGTGCCAGCAGTTACTTCGGGAGCCAAGAGACCCAGTACTTC

V: TRBV4-1
J: TRBJ2-1
D: TRBD2
size: once
CDR3: CASSQAAVAGFNNEQFF
DNA: TGCGCCAGCAGCCAAGCAGCAGTAGCGGGATTCAACAATGAGCAGTTCTTC

V: TRBV11-2
J: TRBJ2-5
D: -
size: -
CDR3: CASSGDSGTQETQYF
DNA: TGTGCCAGCAGCGGGGATTCCGGGACGCAAGAGACCCAGTACTTC

V: TRBV4-2
J: TRBJ2-1
D: TRBD2
size: -
CDR3: CASSQWGIGRATRGDEQFF
DNA: TGTGCCAGCAGCCAGTGGGGGATCGGGAGGGCCACCAGAGGTGATGAGCAGTTCTTC

V: TRBV15
J: TRBJ1-5
D: -
size: -
CDR3: CATSRDPGGQPQHF
DNA: TGTGCCACCAGCAGAGACCCGGGGGGCCAGCCCCAGCATTTT